What follows is one T cell receptor (beta chain) and its context. The source of the sample is a study of blood T cell repertoires in COVID-19. Study information: Material from acute and convalescent COVID-19 was sourced from the United States, Italy and Spain. PBMCs, B-cell-depleted T cells, or T cells were the source of the cDNA or gDNA that made up the material.

Clones were sequenced by immunoSEQ multiplex PCR, and TCRdb holds only the in-frame ones, with some missing. Among around 180,000 clones listed, approximately 78% were seen once. The CDR3 is made up of 19 amino acids. Germline trimming cut 2 bases from V and 3 bases from J; bases unmatched to any gene: 13. Per the germline V gene, CDR1 is SSHAT and CDR2 is FNYEAQ (reference sequence). This chain connects TRBV7-7 to TRBJ2-3, with TRBD2 identical over 11 bases. This sequence was found in an elderly woman with COVID-19, enrolled during active disease. The specimen sequenced was peripheral blood. CDR3 amino acids: CASSLHPSGGFARTDTQYF. CDR3 DNA: TGTGCCAGCAGCTTACACCCTAGCGGGGGGTTTGCTAGAACAGATACGCAGTATTTT.